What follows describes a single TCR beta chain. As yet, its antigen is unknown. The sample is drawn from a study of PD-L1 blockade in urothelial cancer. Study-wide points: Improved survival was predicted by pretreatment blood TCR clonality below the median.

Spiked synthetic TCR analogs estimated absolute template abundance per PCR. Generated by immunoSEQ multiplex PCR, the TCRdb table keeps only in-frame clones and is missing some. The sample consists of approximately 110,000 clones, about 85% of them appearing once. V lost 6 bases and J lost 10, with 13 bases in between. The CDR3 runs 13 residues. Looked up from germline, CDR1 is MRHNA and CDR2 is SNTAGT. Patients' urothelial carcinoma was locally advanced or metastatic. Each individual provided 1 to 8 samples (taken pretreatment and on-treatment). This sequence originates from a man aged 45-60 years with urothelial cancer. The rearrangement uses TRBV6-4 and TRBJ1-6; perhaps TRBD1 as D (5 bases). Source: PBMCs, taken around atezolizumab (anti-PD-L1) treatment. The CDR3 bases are TGTGCCAGCAGGGAGAACACAGGCTCACCCCTCCACTTT. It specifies CASRENTGSPLHF.